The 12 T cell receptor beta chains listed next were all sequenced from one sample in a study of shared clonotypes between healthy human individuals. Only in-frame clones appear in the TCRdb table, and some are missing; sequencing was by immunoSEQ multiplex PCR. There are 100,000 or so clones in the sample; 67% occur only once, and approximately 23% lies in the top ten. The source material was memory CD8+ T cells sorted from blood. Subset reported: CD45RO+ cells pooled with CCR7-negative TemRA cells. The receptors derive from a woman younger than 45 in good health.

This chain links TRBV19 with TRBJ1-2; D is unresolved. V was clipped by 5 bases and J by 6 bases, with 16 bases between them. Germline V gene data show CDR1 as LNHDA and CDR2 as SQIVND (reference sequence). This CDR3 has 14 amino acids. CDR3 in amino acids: CASSSGSINHGYTF. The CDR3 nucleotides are TGTGCCAGTAGTTCAGGTTCCATTAATCATGGCTACACCTTC.

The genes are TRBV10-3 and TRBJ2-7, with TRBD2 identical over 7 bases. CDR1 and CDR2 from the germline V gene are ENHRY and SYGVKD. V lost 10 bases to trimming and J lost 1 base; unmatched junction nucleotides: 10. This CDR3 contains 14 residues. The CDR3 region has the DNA TGTGCCACCGAGAGCAGCGGGATTTCCTACGAGCAGTACTTC. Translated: CATESSGISYEQYF.

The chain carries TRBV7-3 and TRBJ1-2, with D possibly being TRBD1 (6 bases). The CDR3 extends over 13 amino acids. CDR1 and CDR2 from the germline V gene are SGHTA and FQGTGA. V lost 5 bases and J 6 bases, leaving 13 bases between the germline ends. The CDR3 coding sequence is TGTGCCAGCAGCCCCCGGCCAGGGGATGGCTACACCTTC. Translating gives CASSPRPGDGYTF.

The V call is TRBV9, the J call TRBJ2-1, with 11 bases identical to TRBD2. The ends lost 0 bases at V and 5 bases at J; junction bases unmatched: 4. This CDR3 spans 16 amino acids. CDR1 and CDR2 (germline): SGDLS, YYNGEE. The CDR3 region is CASSVGGLAVNNEQFF. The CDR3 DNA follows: TGTGCCAGCAGCGTAGGGGGACTAGCGGTAAACAATGAGCAGTTCTTC. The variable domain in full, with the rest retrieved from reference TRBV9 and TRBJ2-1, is DSGVTQTPKHLITATGQRVTLRCSPRSGDLSVYWYQQSLDQGLQFLIQYYNGEERAKGNILERFSAQQFPDLHSELNLSSLELGDSALYFCASSVGGLAVNNEQFFGPGTRLTVL.

The CDR3 DNA reads as TGTGCCAGCAGCTTTCTCCGAGGGTCCTACAATGAGCAGTTCTTC. It translates to CASSFLRGSYNEQFF. This chain joins TRBV5-8 and TRBJ2-1, with a possible D match to TRBD2 (5 bases). The CDR3 consists of 15 residues. V was pared by 2 bases and J by 1 base, with 10 bases between. Per the germline V gene, CDR1 is SGHTS and CDR2 is YDEGEE.

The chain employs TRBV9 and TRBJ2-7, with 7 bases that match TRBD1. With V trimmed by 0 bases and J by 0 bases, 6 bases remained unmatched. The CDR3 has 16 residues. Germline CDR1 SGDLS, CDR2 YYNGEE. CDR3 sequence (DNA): TGTGCCAGCAGCGTAGCCGACAGGGCCAGCTCCTACGAGCAGTACTTC. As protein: CASSVADRASSYEQYF.

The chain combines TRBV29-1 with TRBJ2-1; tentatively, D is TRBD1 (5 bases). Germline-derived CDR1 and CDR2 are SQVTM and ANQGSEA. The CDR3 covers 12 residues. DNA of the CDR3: TGCAGTGCTAACGTAGACAGCAATGAGCAGTTCTTC. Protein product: CSANVDSNEQFF.

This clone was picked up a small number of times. This CDR3 reads CASSPGGQETQYF. CDR3 DNA sequence: TGCGCCAGCAGCCCAGGCGGGCAAGAGACCCAGTACTTC. The chain employs TRBV5-1 and TRBJ2-5; D may be TRBD2 (5 bases). The CDR3 length is 13 residues. CDR1 SGHRS and CDR2 YFSETQ come from the germline V gene. V lost 4 bases, J lost 2 bases, and 9 bases lay in between.

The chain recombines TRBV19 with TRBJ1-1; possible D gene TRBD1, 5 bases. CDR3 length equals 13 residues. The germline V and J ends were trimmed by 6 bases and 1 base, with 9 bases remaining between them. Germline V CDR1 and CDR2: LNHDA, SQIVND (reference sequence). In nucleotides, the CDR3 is TGTGCCAGTAGCAATACAGGGAACACTGAAGCTTTCTTT. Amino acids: CASSNTGNTEAFF.

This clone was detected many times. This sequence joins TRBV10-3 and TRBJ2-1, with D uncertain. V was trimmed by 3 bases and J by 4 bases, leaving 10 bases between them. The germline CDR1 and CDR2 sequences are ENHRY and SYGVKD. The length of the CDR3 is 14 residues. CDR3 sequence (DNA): TGTGCCATCAGTGAAAATCCTATTTACAATGAGCAGTTCTTC. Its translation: CAISENPIYNEQFF.

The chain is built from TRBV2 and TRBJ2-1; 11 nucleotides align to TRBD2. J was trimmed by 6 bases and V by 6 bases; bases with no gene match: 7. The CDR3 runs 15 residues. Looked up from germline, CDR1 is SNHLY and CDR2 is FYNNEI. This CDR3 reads CASRIAGGPPNEQFF. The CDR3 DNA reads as TGTGCCAGCAGGATAGCGGGAGGGCCTCCCAATGAGCAGTTCTTC.

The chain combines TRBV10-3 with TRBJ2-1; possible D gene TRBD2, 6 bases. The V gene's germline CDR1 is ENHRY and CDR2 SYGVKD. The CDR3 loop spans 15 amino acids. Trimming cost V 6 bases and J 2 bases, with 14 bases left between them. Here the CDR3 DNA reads TGTGCCATCAGCGAATTAGCGGTCACCTACAATGAGCAGTTCTTC. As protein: CAISELAVTYNEQFF.